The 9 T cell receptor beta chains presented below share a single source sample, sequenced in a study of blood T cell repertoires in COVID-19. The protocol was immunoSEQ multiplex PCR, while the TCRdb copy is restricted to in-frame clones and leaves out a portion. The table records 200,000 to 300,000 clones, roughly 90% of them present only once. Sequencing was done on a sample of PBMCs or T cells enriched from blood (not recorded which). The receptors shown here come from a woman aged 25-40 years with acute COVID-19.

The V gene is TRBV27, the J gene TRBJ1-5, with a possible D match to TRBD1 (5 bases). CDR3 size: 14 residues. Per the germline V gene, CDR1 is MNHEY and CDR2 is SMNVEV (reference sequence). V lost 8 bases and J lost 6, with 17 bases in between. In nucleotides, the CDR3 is TGTGCCAGCTCCGTGGTTCAGGGCGCTCAGCCCCAGCATTTT. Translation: CASSVVQGAQPQHF.

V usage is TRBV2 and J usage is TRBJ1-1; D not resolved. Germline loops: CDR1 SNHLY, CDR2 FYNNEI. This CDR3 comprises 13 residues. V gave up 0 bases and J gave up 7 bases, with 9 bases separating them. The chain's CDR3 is CASSEAMSVEAFF. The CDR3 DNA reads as TGTGCCAGCAGTGAAGCGATGTCAGTTGAAGCTTTCTTT.

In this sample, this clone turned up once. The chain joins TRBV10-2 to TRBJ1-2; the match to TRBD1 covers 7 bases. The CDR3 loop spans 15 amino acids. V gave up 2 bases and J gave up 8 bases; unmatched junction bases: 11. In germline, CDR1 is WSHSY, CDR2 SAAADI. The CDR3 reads CASSEPSDRVRGYTF. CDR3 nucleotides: TGCGCCAGCAGTGAGCCTTCAGACAGGGTACGAGGCTACACCTTC.

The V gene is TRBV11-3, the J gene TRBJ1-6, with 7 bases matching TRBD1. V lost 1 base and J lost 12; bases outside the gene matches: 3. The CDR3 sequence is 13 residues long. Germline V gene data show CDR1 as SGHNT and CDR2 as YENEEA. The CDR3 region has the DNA TGTGCCAGCAGCTTAGGACAGGGTCAACCCCTCCACTTT. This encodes CASSLGQGQPLHF.

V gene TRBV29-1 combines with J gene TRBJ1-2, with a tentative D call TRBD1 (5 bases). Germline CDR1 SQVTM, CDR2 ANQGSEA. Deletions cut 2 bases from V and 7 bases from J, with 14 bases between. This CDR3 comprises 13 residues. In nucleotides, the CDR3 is TGCAGCGTTGAAAAACAGGTAGCCGGTGGCTACACCTTC. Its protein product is CSVEKQVAGGYTF.

The CDR3 region has the DNA TGTGCCAGCTGCGGAGTACTTAATGAAAAACTGTTTTTT. Protein sequence: CASCGVLNEKLFF. The chain combines TRBV7-9 with TRBJ1-4; D gene unclear. Germline CDR1 and CDR2: SEHNR and FQNEAQ (reference sequence). Trimming removed 8 bases from V and 4 bases from J, with 11 bases in between. The CDR3 totals 13 residues.

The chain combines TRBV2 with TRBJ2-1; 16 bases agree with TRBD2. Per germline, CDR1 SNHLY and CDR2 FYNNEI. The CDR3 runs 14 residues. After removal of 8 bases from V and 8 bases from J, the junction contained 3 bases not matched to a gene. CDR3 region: CASVGLAGGDEQFF. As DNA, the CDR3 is TGTGCCAGCGTGGGACTAGCGGGGGGGGATGAGCAGTTCTTC.

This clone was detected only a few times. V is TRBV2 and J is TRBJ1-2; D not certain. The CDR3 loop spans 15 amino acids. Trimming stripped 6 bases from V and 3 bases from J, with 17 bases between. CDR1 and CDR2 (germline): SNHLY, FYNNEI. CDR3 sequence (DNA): TGTGCCAGCAGCCCGACGGGGAGAGAGGACTATGGCTACACCTTC. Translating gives CASSPTGREDYGYTF.

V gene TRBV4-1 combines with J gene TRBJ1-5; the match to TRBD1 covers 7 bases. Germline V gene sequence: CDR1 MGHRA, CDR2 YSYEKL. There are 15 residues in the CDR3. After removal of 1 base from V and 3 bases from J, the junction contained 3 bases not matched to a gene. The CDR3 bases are TGCGCCAGCAGCCAAGGGGACAGCTACAATCAGCCCCAGCATTTT. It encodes CASSQGDSYNQPQHF.